This T cell receptor beta chain was recorded in a study of blood T cell repertoires in COVID-19. The CDR3 totals 15 residues. Here immunoSEQ multiplex PCR was the method, and the copy in TCRdb shows in-frame clones only, minus some. In the table there are about 310,000 clones, about 89% of which are singletons. The sequencing input was PBMCs or T cells enriched from blood (not recorded which). The rearrangement uses TRBV21-1 and TRBJ2-1; TRBD1 is the table's D call, not checked against the DNA. TRBV21-1 is assigned pseudogene status. This sequence originates from a woman aged 40 to 50 who had recovered from COVID-19. CDR3 loop: CASSPPGQGENEQFF. CDR3 bases: TGTGCCAGCAGCCCACCGGGACAGGGGGAAAATGAGCAGTTCTTC.